These 18 T cell receptor beta chains originate from one sample sequenced in a study of OX40 agonist ivuxolimab in advanced cancers. Libraries were built with the immunoSEQ multiplex PCR assay. This is the immuneACCESS table as TCRdb keeps it, with only in-frame sequences that have V and J called. A part of the clones is gone; compared with another copy, unresolved V genes explain less than half, and the rest is unexplained. A total of some 39,000 clones appear in this sample, 88% of them only once. About 4.2% of the sample lies in the top ten. Sequencing used CD4+ or CD8+ T cells sorted from blood, obtained in a trial of the OX40 agonist ivuxolimab. All receptors derive from an adult with an advanced solid tumor such as melanoma, head and neck, liver or kidney cancer.

The gene calls are TRBV19 and TRBJ2-1; D remains ambiguous. Per germline, CDR1 LNHDA and CDR2 SQIVND (reference sequence). The CDR3 runs 12 residues. Trimming cost V 5 bases and J 5 bases, with 7 bases left between them. In DNA form, the CDR3 reads TGTGCCAGTAGTCCAAGGGACAATGAGCAGTTCTTC. Amino acid sequence: CASSPRDNEQFF.

This sequence joins TRBV6-1 and TRBJ1-4, with 7 nucleotides matching TRBD1. The ends lost 4 bases at V and 0 bases at J; junction bases unmatched: 2. The CDR3 extends over 15 amino acids. Germline V gene sequence: CDR1 MNHNS, CDR2 SASEGT. CDR3 sequence reads: CASSGTGPTNEKLFF. The DNA of the CDR3 is TGTGCCAGCAGTGGGACAGGCCCAACTAATGAAAAACTGTTTTTT.

The chain combines TRBV30 with TRBJ2-1; 15 nucleotides agree with TRBD2. Trimming at V came to 0 bases and at J to 1 base, leaving 4 bases not matched to a gene. The CDR3 totals 18 residues. Germline-derived CDR1 and CDR2 are GTSNPN and SVGIG (reference sequence). The CDR3 sequence: CAWSVGTSGRFSYNEQFF. CDR3 DNA sequence: TGTGCCTGGAGTGTCGGGACTAGCGGGAGGTTTTCCTACAATGAGCAGTTCTTC. Together with reference TRBV30 and TRBJ2-1, the CDR3 gives the full variable domain: SQTIHQWPATLVQPVGSPLSLECTVEGTSNPNLYWYRQAAGRGLQLLFYSVGIGQISSEVPQNLSASRPQDRQFILSSKKLLLSDSGFYLCAWSVGTSGRFSYNEQFFGPGTRLTVL.

The rearrangement joins TRBV5-1 to TRBJ1-1, with a weak D call TRBD1 (6 bases). The germline V gene encodes CDR1 SGHRS and CDR2 YFSETQ. The V end was cut by 0 bases, the J end by 2 bases, with 11 bases between. CDR3 length equals 15 residues. CDR3 residues: CASSLVVGGNTEAFF. CDR3 coding DNA: TGCGCCAGCAGCTTGGTGGTAGGGGGAAACACTGAAGCTTTCTTT.

This clone was seen once. The chain uses TRBV5-1 and TRBJ2-7, with D possibly being TRBD1 (5 bases). Per germline, CDR1 SGHRS and CDR2 YFSETQ. This CDR3 comprises 15 residues. Trimming took off 1 base at V and 2 bases at J, with 13 bases between the two ends. The CDR3 protein is CASSLQGRGTYEQYF. DNA for the CDR3: TGCGCCAGCAGCTTGCAGGGCAGAGGAACCTACGAGCAGTACTTC.

The V call is TRBV19, the J call TRBJ2-3; D gene unclear. With 5 bases removed from V and 4 bases from J, the gap between germline ends came to 10 bases. Germline CDR1 LNHDA, CDR2 SQIVND (reference sequence). This CDR3 region has 13 residues. This CDR3 reads CASSDRAPDTQYF. Written as DNA, the CDR3 is TGTGCCAGTAGTGATAGGGCTCCAGATACGCAGTATTTT.

The chain employs TRBV14 and TRBJ2-1; 7 bases are a match to TRBD2. J was trimmed by 9 bases and V by 4 bases; bases with no gene match: 9. Germline loops: CDR1 SGHDN, CDR2 FVKESK. The CDR3 spans 14 residues. CDR3 coding DNA: TGTGCCAGCAGCCCCCCCTGGACGGGGGGTGAGCAGTTCTTC. Protein sequence: CASSPPWTGGEQFF. Filled out from reference TRBV14 and TRBJ2-1, the complete variable domain reads EAGVTQFPSHSVIEKGQTVTLRCDPISGHDNLYWYRRVMGKEIKFLLHFVKESKQDESGMPNNRFLAERTGGTYSTLKVQPAELEDSGVYFCASSPPWTGGEQFFGPGTRLTVL.

This chain links TRBV6-4 with TRBJ2-3; D tentatively reads TRBD1 or TRBD2 (6 bases each). V was trimmed by 8 bases and J by 0 bases, leaving 18 bases between them. CDR1 is MRHNA, CDR2 SNTAGT, per germline. The CDR3 contains 16 residues. This chain's CDR3 is CASPSSGGLSTDTQYF. In DNA, the CDR3 is TGTGCCAGCCCCTCCTCCGGGGGCCTGAGCACAGATACGCAGTATTTT.

This chain connects TRBV28 to TRBJ1-2, with TRBD1 identical over 10 bases. The germline CDR1 and CDR2 sequences are MDHEN and SYDVKM. J lost 4 bases, V lost 6 bases, and 14 bases had no gene match. This CDR3 spans 17 amino acids. CDR3 region: CASSPLSSGQGFYGYTF. The CDR3 nucleotides read TGTGCCAGCAGCCCCCTCTCTTCGGGACAGGGGTTCTATGGCTACACCTTC.

The rearrangement joins TRBV7-3 to TRBJ1-1; D is ambiguous. This CDR3 is 17 amino acids long. The germline V and J ends were trimmed by 1 base and 1 base, with 16 bases remaining between them. Germline V lookup: CDR1 SGHTA, CDR2 FQGTGA. CDR3 bases: TGTGCCAGCAGCTTAAATAGATTAGGATTGACGAACACTGAAGCTTTCTTT. Translated: CASSLNRLGLTNTEAFF.

The chain recombines TRBV11-1 with TRBJ2-5, with 7 nucleotides matching TRBD1. The DNA end favors TRBJ2-7, so the J call may be wrong. The CDR3 extends over 15 amino acids. Germline V gene data show CDR1 as SGHAT and CDR2 as FQDESV (reference sequence). CDR3 region: CASSARQGRWAEQYF. In nucleotides, the CDR3 is TGTGCCAGCAGCGCCCGACAGGGAAGATGGGCCGAGCAGTACTTC.

The rearrangement joins TRBV5-1 to TRBJ2-1, with 7 positions matching TRBD2. Trimming cost V 4 bases and J 14 bases; bases outside gene matches: 15. The V gene's germline CDR1 is SGHRS and CDR2 YFSETQ. This CDR3 comprises 14 residues. CDR3: CASSEDPSGKVKFF. DNA of the CDR3: TGCGCCAGCAGCGAAGACCCCAGCGGGAAGGTAAAGTTCTTC.

Points on this clone: Distinct nucleotide sequences in the sample also encode this CDR3. The V gene is TRBV11-2, the J gene TRBJ2-2; possible D gene TRBD1, 5 bases. V lost 5 bases and J lost 8, with 12 bases in between. CDR1 and CDR2 from the germline V gene are SGHAT and FQNNGV. The CDR3 runs 13 residues. The CDR3 loop is CASSLQGAGELFF. The CDR3, as DNA: TGTGCCAGCAGCCTGCAGGGTGCTGGGGAGCTGTTTTTT.

This chain joins TRBV20-1 and TRBJ2-7; 9 bases line up with TRBD2. The germline V gene has CDR1 DFQATT and CDR2 SNEGSKA (reference sequence). The CDR3 loop spans 11 amino acids. CDR3 residues: CGCGGGYEQYF. The CDR3 nucleotides are TGCGGATGCGGGGGGGGTTACGAGCAGTACTTC.

This chain uses TRBV4-1 with TRBJ2-5, with TRBD1 as a possible D gene (5 bases). CDR1 is MGHRA and CDR2 is YSYEKL in the germline V gene. The V end lost 4 bases, the J end lost 7 bases, and 19 bases lay between the germline ends. The CDR3 sequence is 15 residues long. The CDR3 DNA is TGCGCCAGCAGCCCCGGGTTTGTAGGGGATTGGACCCAGTACTTC. Protein: CASSPGFVGDWTQYF.

This clone has a single count. The V call is TRBV2, the J call TRBJ2-5; 11 nucleotides agree with TRBD2. The germline V gene has CDR1 SNHLY and CDR2 FYNNEI. J lost 4 bases, V lost 8 bases, and 6 bases had no gene match. CDR3 length: 14 amino acids. CDR3 in amino acids: CASPTSGGLETQYF. DNA for the CDR3: TGTGCCAGCCCTACTAGCGGGGGTTTAGAGACCCAGTACTTC.

This clone was picked up one time. The rearrangement uses TRBV27 and TRBJ2-1; D unclear. Trimming cost V 3 bases and J 2 bases, with 17 bases left between them. Germline V CDR1 and CDR2: MNHEY, SMNVEV (reference sequence). This CDR3 is 17 amino acids long. CDR3 sequence reads: CASSFLQQLLTYNEQFF. CDR3 sequence (DNA): TGTGCCAGCAGTTTTTTACAACAGCTTTTAACCTACAATGAGCAGTTCTTC.

The chain joins TRBV30 to TRBJ1-2; TRBD1 is a possible D gene (6 bases). This CDR3 is 13 amino acids long. Trimming took off 5 bases at V and 8 bases at J, with 18 bases between the two ends. Germline V lookup: CDR1 GTSNPN, CDR2 SVGIG (reference sequence). CDR3 amino acids: CAWSHGGARGYTF. The DNA of the CDR3 is TGTGCCTGGTCCCATGGGGGCGCGCGGGGCTACACCTTC. Combining the CDR3 with reference TRBV30 and TRBJ1-2 gives the whole variable domain SQTIHQWPATLVQPVGSPLSLECTVEGTSNPNLYWYRQAAGRGLQLLFYSVGIGQISSEVPQNLSASRPQDRQFILSSKKLLLSDSGFYLCAWSHGGARGYTFGSGTRLTVV.